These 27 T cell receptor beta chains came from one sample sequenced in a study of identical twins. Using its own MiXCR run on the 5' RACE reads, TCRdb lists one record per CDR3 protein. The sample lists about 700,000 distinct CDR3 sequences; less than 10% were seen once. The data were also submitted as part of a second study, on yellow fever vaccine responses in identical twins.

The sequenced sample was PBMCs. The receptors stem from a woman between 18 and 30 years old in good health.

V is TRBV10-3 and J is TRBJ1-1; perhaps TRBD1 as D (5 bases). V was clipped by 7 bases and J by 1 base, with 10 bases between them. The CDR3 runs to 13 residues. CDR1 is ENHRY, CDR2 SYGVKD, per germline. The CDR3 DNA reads TGTGCCATCATGGGACTGGGGAACACTGAAGCTTTCTTT. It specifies CAIMGLGNTEAFF.

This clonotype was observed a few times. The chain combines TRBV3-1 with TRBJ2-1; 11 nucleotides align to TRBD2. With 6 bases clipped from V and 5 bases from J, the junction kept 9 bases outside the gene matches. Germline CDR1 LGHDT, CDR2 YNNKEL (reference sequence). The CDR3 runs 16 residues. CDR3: CASSPRLAGPHNEQFF. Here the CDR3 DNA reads TGTGCCAGCAGTCCCCGACTAGCGGGACCCCACAATGAGCAGTTCTTC.

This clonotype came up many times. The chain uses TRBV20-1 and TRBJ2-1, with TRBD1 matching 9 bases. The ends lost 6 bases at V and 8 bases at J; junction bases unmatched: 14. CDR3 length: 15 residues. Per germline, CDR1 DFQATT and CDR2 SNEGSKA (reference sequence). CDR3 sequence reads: CSARGPGQGLHEQFF. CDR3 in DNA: TGCAGTGCAAGGGGCCCGGGACAGGGATTACATGAGCAGTTCTTC.

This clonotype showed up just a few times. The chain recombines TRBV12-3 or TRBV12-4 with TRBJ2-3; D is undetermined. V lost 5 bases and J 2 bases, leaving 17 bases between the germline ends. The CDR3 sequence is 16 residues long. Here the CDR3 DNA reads TGTGCCAGCAGTGCACCGCGGCCCGCTAACACAGATACGCAGTATTTT. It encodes CASSAPRPANTDTQYF.

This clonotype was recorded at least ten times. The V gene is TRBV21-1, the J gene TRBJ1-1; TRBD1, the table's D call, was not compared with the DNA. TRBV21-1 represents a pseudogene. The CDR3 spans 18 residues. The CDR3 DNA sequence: TGTGCCAGCAGCAAAGTAGGGACCAGGCTCTTATTGAACACTGAAGCTTTCTTT. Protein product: CASSKVGTRLLLNTEAFF.

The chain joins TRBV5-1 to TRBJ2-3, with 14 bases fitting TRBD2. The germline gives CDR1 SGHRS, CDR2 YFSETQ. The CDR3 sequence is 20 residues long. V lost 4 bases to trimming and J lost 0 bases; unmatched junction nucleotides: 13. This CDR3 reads CASSRGTGTSGGTSTDTQYF. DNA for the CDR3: TGCGCCAGCAGCAGGGGAACCGGGACTAGCGGGGGAACTAGCACAGATACGCAGTATTTT.

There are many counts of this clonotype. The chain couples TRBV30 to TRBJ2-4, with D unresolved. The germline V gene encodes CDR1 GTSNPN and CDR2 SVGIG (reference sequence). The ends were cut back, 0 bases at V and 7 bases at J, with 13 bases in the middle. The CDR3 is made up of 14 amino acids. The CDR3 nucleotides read TGTGCCTGGAGTGTAGACTTATCACCCAACATTCAGTACTTC. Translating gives CAWSVDLSPNIQYF.

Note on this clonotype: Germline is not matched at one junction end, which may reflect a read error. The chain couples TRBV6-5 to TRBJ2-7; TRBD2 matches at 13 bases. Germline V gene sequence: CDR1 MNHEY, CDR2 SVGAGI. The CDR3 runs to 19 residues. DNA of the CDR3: TGTGCCAGCAGTTACCGTCCCGGGACTAGCGGGGAAAGCTCCTACAAGCAGTACTTC. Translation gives CASSYRPGTSGESSYKQYF.

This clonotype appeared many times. CDR3 in DNA: TGTGCCAGCAGGGGACAGGGGGCCGGCACTGAAGCTTTCTTT. Its protein product is CASRGQGAGTEAFF. The chain uses TRBV2 and TRBJ1-1; 12 nucleotides match TRBD1. The CDR3 is 14 residues long. Germline V gene lookup returns CDR1 SNHLY and CDR2 FYNNEI. V trimming: 6 bases; J trimming: 4 bases; junction bases outside the gene matches: 3.

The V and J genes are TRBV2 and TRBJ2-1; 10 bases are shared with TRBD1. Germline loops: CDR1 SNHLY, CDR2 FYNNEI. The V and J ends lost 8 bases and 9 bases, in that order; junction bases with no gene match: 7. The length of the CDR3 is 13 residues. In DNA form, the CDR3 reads TGTGCCAGCCGACAGGGGGCAGGGAGTGAGCAGTTCTTC. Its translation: CASRQGAGSEQFF.

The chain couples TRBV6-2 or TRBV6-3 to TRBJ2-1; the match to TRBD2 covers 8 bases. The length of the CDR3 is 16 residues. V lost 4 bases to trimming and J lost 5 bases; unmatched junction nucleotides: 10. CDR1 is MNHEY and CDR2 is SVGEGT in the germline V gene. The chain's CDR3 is CASSFRASGLDNEQFF. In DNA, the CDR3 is TGTGCCAGCAGTTTTCGCGCTAGCGGGCTGGACAATGAGCAGTTCTTC.

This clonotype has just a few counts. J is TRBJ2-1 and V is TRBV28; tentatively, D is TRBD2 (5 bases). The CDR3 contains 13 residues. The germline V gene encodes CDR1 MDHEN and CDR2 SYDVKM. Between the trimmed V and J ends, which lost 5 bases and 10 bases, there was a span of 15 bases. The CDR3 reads CASSPGGGWEQFF. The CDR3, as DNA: TGTGCCAGCAGTCCCGGAGGTGGATGGGAGCAGTTCTTC.

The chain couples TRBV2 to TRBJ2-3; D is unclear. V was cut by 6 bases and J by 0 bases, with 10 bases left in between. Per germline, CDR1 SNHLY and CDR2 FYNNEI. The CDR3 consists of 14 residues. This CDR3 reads CASRLGASTDTQYF. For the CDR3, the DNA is TGTGCCAGCAGGCTAGGAGCGAGCACAGATACGCAGTATTTT. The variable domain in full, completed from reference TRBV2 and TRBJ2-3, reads EPEVTQTPSHQVTQMGQEVILRCVPISNHLYFYWYRQILGQKVEFLVSFYNNEISEKSEIFDDQFSVERPDGSNFTLKIRSTKLEDSAMYFCASRLGASTDTQYFGPGTRLTVL.

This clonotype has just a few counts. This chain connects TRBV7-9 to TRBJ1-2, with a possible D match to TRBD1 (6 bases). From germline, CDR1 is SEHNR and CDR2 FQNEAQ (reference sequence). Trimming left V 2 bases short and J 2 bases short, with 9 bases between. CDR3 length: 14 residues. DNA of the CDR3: TGTGCCAGCAGCTTAAGGGACATCAACTATGGCTACACCTTC. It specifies CASSLRDINYGYTF. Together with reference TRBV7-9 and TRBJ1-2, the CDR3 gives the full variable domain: DTGVSQNPRHKITKRGQNVTFRCDPISEHNRLYWYRQTLGQGPEFLTYFQNEAQLEKSRLLSDRFSAERPKGSFSTLEIQRTEQGDSAMYLCASSLRDINYGYTFGSGTRLTVV.

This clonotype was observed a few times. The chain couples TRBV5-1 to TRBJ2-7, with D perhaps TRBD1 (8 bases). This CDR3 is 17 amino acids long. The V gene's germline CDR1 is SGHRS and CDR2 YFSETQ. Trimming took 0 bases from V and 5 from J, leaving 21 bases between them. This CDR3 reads CASSLGGGQVLVDEQYF. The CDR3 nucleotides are TGCGCCAGCAGCTTGGGGGGGGGACAGGTCCTCGTTGACGAGCAGTACTTC.

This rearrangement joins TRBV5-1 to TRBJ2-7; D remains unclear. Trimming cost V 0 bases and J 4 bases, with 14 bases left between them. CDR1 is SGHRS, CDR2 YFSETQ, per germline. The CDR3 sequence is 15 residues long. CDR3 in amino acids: CASSLVSQYTYEQYF. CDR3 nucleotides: TGCGCCAGCAGCTTGGTTTCACAATATACTTACGAGCAGTACTTC.

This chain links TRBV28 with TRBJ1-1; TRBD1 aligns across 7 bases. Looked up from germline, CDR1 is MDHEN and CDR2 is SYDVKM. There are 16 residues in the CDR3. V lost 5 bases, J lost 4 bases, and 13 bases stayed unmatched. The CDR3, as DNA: TGTGCCAGCAGTCCAGGGGGATTAAGGCTGGGCACTGAAGCTTTCTTT. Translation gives CASSPGGLRLGTEAFF.

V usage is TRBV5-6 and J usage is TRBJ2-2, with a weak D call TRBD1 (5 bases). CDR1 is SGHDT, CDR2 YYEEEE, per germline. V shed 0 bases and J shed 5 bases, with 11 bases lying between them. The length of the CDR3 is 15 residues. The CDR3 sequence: CASSLAGMRTGELFF. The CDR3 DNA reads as TGTGCCAGCAGCTTGGCAGGGATGAGGACCGGGGAGCTGTTTTTT. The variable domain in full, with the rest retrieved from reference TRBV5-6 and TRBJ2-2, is DAGVTQSPTHLIKTRGQQVTLRCSPKSGHDTVSWYQQALGQGPQFIFQYYEEEERQRGNFPDRFSGHQFPNYSSELNVNALLLGDSALYLCASSLAGMRTGELFFGEGSRLTVL.

CDR3 region: CASSFSAKNIQYF. The CDR3 nucleotides are TGTGCCAGCAGTTTCTCGGCCAAAAACATTCAGTACTTC. V is TRBV27 and J is TRBJ2-4; D unclear. Germline V CDR1 and CDR2: MNHEY, SMNVEV (reference sequence). The CDR3 spans 13 residues. The V gene lost 3 bases and the J gene lost 1 base, with 4 bases spanning the gap.

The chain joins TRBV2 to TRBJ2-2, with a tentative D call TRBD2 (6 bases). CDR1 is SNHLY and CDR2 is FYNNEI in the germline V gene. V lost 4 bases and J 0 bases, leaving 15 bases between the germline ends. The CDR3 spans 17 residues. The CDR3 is CASSGPWGGTNTGELFF. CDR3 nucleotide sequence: TGTGCCAGCAGTGGGCCCTGGGGCGGGACGAACACCGGGGAGCTGTTTTTT.

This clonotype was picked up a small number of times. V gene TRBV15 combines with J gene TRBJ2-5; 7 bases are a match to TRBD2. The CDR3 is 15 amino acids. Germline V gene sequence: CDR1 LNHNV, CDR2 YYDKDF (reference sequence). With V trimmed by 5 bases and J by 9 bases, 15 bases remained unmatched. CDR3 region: CATSPGPSGVRAQYF. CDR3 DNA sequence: TGTGCCACCAGCCCAGGCCCTAGCGGAGTTAGGGCCCAGTACTTC.

The CDR3 DNA reads as TGTGCCACCAATAGCGGGGGAGGGTCAGATACGCAGTATTTT. Translation: CATNSGGGSDTQYF. The chain carries TRBV24-1 and TRBJ2-3; 9 bases fit TRBD2. The V gene end was trimmed by 8 bases and the J gene end by 4 bases; junction bases not matched to a gene: 6. This CDR3 spans 14 amino acids. CDR1 and CDR2 (germline): KGHDR, SFDVKD.

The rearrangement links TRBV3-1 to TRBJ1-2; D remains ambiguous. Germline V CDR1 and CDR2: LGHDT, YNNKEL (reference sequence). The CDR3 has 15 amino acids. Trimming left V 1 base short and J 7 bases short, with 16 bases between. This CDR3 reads CASSQVREIEGGYTF. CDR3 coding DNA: TGTGCCAGCAGCCAAGTAAGGGAAATTGAAGGTGGCTACACCTTC.

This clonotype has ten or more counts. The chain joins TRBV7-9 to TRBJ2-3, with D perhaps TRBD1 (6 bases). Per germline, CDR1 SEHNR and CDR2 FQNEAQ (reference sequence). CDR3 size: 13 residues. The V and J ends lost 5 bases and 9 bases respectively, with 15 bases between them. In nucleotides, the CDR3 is TGTGCCAGCAGCCCCCGACAGGCAAGGACGCAGTATTTT. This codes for CASSPRQARTQYF.

This CDR3 is CSANGEVIYEQYF. In nucleotides, the CDR3 is TGCAGTGCTAATGGAGAGGTTATTTACGAGCAGTACTTC. The genes are TRBV20-1 and TRBJ2-7, with D unclear. Looked up from germline, CDR1 is DFQATT and CDR2 is SNEGSKA (reference sequence). Trimming took off 4 bases at V and 4 bases at J, with 14 bases between the two ends. This CDR3 is built from 13 residues.

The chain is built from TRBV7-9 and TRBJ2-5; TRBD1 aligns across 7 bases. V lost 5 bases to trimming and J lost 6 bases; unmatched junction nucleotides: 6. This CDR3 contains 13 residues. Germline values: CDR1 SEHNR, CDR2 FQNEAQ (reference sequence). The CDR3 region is CASSLQGQQTQYF. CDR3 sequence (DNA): TGTGCCAGCAGCCTACAGGGACAGCAGACCCAGTACTTC. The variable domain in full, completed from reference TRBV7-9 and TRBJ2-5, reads DTGVSQNPRHKITKRGQNVTFRCDPISEHNRLYWYRQTLGQGPEFLTYFQNEAQLEKSRLLSDRFSAERPKGSFSTLEIQRTEQGDSAMYLCASSLQGQQTQYFGPGTRLLVL.

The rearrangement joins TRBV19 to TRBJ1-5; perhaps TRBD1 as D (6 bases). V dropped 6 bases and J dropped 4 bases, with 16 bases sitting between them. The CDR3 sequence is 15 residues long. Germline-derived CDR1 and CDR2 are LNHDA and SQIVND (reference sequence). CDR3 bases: TGTGCCAGTAGAGGGGGAGGTCTTGGGAATCAGCCCCAGCATTTT. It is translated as CASRGGGLGNQPQHF.